This TCR beta chain was documented in a study of Graves' ophthalmopathy and Graves' hyperthyroidism. The germline CDR1 and CDR2 sequences are ENHRY and SYGVKD. Trimming left V 10 bases short and J 5 bases short, with 23 bases between. The CDR3 is 15 residues long. CDR3 regions of TCR beta were amplified from RNA transcripts. Investigators did first-round RT-PCR with HTBI primers, then second-round multiplex PCR. Each CDR3 protein is one row after TCRdb ran MiXCR on the multiplex PCR reads. The table shows over a million distinct CDR3 sequences, with 35% to 40% occurring only once. Recruitment covered hyperthyroidism patients aged 18 to 65 whose new diagnosis was of under 2 months' duration.

J is TRBJ1-2 and V is TRBV10-3; D perhaps matches TRBD1 (6 bases). Source material: peripheral blood or thyroid tissue (not recorded which). This TCR derives from an adult man with Graves' hyperthyroidism. The CDR3 DNA sequence: TGTGCCAGCAGCCGGGGGGGCTCGTCATGGTATGGCTACACCTTC. This gives the protein CASSRGGSSWYGYTF.